This T cell receptor (beta chain) was identified during a study of cytotoxic CD8 clonotypes in ibrutinib-treated CLL. Study-level points and caveats: Higher circulating CD8+ T-cell counts strongly accompanied higher baseline clonality, above age-matched healthy donors.

Turning to this clone: The antigen is unknown.

Germline V lookup: CDR1 SGHNT, CDR2 YENEEA. V was pared by 2 bases and J by 0 bases, with 8 bases between. The CDR3 extends over 15 amino acids. Some clones are missing from TCRdb's copy, which holds only in-frame ones; the method was immunoSEQ multiplex PCR. The sample has 200,000 to 250,000 clones, more than 65% seen once. The genes are TRBV11-3 and TRBJ2-1, with a tentative D call TRBD1 (6 bases). The sample in question was PBMCs, obtained after 12 months of ibrutinib treatment. The receptor comes from a human donor with chronic lymphocytic leukemia. CDR3 nucleotide sequence: TGTGCCAGCAGCTTAACAGGGCACTCCTACAATGAGCAGTTCTTC. Translated: CASSLTGHSYNEQFF.